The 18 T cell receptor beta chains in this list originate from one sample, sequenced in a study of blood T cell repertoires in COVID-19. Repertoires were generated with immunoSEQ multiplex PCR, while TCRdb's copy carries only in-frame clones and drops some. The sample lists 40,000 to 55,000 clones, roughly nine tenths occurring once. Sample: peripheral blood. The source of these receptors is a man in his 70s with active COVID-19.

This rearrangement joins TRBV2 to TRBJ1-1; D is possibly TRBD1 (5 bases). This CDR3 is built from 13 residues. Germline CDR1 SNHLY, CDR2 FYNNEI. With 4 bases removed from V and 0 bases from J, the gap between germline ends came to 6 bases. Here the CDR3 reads CASSARVNTEAFF. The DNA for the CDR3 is TGTGCCAGCAGTGCCAGGGTGAACACTGAAGCTTTCTTT.

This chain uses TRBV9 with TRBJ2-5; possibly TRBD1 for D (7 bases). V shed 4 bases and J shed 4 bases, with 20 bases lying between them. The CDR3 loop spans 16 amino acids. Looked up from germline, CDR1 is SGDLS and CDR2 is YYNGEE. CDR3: CASSPDPGGPGETQYF. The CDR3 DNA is TGTGCCAGCAGCCCGGACCCAGGGGGGCCTGGAGAGACCCAGTACTTC.

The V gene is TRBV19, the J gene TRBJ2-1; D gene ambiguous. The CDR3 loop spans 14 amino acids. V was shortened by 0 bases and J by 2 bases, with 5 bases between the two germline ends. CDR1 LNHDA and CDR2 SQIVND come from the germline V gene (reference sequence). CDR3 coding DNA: TGTGCCAGTAGTATAGAGGAGACCTACAATGAGCAGTTCTTC. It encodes CASSIEETYNEQFF.

The CDR3 is CASSPGYRNNYGYTF. In nucleotides, the CDR3 is TGTGCCAGCAGCCCAGGGTACAGAAACAACTATGGCTACACCTTC. The J gene is TRBJ1-2, the V gene TRBV9; tentative D call: TRBD1 (5 bases). The CDR3 spans 15 residues. CDR1 and CDR2 from the germline V gene are SGDLS and YYNGEE. Between the trimmed V and J ends, which lost 4 bases and 2 bases, there was a span of 15 bases. Supplemented by reference TRBV9 and TRBJ1-2, the full variable domain reads DSGVTQTPKHLITATGQRVTLRCSPRSGDLSVYWYQQSLDQGLQFLIQYYNGEERAKGNILERFSAQQFPDLHSELNLSSLELGDSALYFCASSPGYRNNYGYTFGSGTRLTVV.

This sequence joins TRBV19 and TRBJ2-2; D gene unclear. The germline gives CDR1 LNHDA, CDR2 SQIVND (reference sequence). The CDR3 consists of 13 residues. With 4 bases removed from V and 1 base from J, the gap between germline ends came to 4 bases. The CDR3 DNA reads TGTGCCAGTAGTAGACAGAACACCGGGGAGCTGTTTTTT. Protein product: CASSRQNTGELFF.

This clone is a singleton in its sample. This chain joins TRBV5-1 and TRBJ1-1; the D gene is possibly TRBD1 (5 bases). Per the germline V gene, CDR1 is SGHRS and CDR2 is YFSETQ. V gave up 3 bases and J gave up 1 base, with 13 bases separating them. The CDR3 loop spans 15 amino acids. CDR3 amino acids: CASSSWGVWNTEAFF. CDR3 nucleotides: TGCGCCAGCAGCTCTTGGGGGGTCTGGAACACTGAAGCTTTCTTT.

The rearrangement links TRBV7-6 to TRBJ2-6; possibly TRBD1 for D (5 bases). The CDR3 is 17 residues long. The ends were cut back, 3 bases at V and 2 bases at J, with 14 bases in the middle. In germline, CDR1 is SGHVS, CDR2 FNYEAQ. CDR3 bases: TGTGCCAGCAGCTTTTCAACAGGCGGACCTGGGGCCAACGTCCTGACTTTC. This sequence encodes CASSFSTGGPGANVLTF.

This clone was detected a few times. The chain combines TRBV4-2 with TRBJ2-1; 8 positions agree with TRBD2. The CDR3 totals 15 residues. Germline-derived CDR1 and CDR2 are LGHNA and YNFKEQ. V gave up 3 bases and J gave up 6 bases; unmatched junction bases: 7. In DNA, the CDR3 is TGTGCCAGCAGCCAGGTAGCGGGGAGTAGCAATGAGCAGTTCTTC. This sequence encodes CASSQVAGSSNEQFF.

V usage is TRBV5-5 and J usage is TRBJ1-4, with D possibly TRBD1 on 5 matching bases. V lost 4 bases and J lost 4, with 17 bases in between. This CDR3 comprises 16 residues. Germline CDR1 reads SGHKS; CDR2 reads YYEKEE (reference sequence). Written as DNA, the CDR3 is TGTGCCAGCAGCGAGGGACTGCGGACCCTTAATGAAAAACTGTTTTTT. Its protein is CASSEGLRTLNEKLFF.

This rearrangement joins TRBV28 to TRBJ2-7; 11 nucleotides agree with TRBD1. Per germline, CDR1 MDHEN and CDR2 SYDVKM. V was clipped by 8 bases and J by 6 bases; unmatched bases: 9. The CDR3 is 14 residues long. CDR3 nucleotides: TGTGCCAGCCAGATACCGGGACAGGGGGGCGAGCAGTACTTC. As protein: CASQIPGQGGEQYF.

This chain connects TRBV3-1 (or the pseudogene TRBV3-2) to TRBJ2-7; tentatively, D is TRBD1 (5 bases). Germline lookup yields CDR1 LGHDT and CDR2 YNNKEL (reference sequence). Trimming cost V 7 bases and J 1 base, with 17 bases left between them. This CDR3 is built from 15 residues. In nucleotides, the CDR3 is TGTGCCAGCACGCCAGGGAAGGGTAGGTCCTACGAGCAGTACTTC. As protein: CASTPGKGRSYEQYF.

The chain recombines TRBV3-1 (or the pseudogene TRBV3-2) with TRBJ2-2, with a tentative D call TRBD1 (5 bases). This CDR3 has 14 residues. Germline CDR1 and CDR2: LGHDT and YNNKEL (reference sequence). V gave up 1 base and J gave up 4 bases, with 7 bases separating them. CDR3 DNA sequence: TGTGCCAGCAGCCAAGCCAGGGCCACCGGGGAGCTGTTTTTT. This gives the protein CASSQARATGELFF.

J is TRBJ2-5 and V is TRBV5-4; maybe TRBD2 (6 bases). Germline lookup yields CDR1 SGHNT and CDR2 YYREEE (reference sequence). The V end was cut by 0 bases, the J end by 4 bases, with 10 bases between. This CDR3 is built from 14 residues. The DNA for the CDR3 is TGTGCCAGCAGCTTGGGGAGGGACGGAGAGACCCAGTACTTC. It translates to CASSLGRDGETQYF.

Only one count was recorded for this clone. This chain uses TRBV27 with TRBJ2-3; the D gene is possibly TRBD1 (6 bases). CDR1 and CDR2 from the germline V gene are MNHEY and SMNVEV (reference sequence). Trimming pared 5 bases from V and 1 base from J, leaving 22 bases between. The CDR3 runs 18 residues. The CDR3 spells CASSRTPLGGSGTDTQYF. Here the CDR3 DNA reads TGTGCCAGCAGTCGGACCCCGCTAGGGGGTAGTGGCACAGATACGCAGTATTTT.

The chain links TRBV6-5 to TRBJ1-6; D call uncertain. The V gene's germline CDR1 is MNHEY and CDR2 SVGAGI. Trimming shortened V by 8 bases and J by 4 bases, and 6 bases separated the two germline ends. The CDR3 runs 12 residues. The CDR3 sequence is CASRAYNSPLHF. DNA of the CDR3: TGTGCCAGCCGAGCATATAATTCACCCCTCCACTTT.

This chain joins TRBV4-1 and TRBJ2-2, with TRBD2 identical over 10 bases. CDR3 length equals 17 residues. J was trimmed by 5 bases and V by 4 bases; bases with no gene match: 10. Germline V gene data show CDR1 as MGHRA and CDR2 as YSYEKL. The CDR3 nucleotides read TGCGCCAGCAGCCGCCTAGCGGGGGCCAGGGAAACCGGGGAGCTGTTTTTT. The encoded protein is CASSRLAGARETGELFF.

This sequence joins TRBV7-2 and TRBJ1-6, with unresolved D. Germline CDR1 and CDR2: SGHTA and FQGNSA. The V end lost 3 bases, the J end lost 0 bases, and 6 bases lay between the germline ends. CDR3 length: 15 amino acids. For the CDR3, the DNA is TGTGCCAGCAGCTTCACGAGCTCCTATAATTCACCCCTCCACTTT. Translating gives CASSFTSSYNSPLHF.

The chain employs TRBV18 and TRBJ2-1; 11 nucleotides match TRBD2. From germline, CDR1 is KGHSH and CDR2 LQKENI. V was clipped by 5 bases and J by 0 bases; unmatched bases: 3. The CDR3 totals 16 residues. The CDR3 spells CASSDSGGASYNEQFF. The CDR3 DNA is TGTGCCAGCTCAGATAGCGGGGGGGCCTCCTACAATGAGCAGTTCTTC.